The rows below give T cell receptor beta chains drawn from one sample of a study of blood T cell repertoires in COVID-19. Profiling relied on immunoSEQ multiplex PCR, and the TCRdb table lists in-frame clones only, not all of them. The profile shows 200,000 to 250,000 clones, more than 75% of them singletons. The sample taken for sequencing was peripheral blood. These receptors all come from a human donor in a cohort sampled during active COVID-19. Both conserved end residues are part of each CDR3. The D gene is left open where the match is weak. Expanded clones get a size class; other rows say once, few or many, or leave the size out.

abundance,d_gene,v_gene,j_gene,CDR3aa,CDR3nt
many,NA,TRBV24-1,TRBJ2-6,CATSDPGTPISGANVLTF,TGTGCCACCAGTGATCCCGGGACACCCATCTCTGGGGCCAACGTCCTGACTTTC
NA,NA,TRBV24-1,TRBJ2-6,CATSGSGIGGANVLTF,TGTGCCACCAGTGGTTCGGGGATTGGCGGGGCCAACGTCCTGACTTTC
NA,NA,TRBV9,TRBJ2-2,CASSVEVGELFF,TGTGCCAGCAGCGTTGAGGTCGGGGAGCTGTTTTTT
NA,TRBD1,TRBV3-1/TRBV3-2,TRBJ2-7,CASSQQGAYEQYF,TGTGCCAGCAGCCAGCAGGGGGCCTACGAGCAGTACTTC
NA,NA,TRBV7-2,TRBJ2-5,CASSLGGASGETQYF,TGTGCCAGCAGCTTAGGAGGGGCGAGCGGGGAGACCCAGTACTTC
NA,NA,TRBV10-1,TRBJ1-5,CASSPEGTYNQPQHF,TGCGCCAGCAGTCCCGAAGGGACTTACAATCAGCCCCAGCATTTT
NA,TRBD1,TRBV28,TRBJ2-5,CASSFYGTGAQETQYF,TGTGCCAGCAGTTTTTATGGGACAGGGGCTCAAGAGACCCAGTACTTC
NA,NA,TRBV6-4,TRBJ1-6,CASSEAGPNSPLHF,TGTGCCAGCAGTGAGGCAGGGCCGAATTCACCCCTCCACTTT
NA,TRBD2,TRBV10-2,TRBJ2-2,CASSVPLVAGGPSTGELFF,TGCGCCAGCAGTGTCCCCCTTGTAGCGGGAGGGCCGAGCACCGGGGAGCTGTTTTTT
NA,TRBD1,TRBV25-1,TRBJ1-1,CASGMTGEGVAFF,TGTGCCAGCGGGATGACAGGGGAAGGGGTGGCTTTCTTT
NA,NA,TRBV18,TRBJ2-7,CASSPGAWNEQYF,TGTGCCAGCTCACCGGGGGCGTGGAACGAGCAGTACTTC
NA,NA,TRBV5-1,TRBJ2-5,CASSFPGEPSETQYF,TGCGCCAGCAGCTTCCCGGGGGAACCCTCCGAGACCCAGTACTTC
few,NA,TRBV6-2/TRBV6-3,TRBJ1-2,CASSYEGVGGYTF,TGTGCCAGCAGTTACGAGGGGGTTGGTGGCTACACCTTC
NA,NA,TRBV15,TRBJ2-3,CATSREGSHTDTQYF,TGTGCCACCAGCAGAGAGGGCAGCCACACAGATACGCAGTATTTT
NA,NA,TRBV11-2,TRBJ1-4,CASSRMGGQGEKLFF,TGTGCCAGCAGTCGTATGGGCGGCCAGGGGGAAAAACTGTTTTTT
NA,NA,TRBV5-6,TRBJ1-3,CASSLAWEFSSGNTIYF,TGTGCCAGCAGCTTGGCCTGGGAGTTTTCCTCTGGAAACACCATATATTTT
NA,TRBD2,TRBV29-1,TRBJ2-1,CSVEVSVGRAYEQFF,TGCAGCGTTGAAGTATCGGTCGGGAGGGCCTATGAGCAGTTCTTC
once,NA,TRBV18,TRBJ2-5,CASSPPSEKETQYF,TGTGCCAGCTCACCACCGTCAGAAAAAGAGACCCAGTACTTC
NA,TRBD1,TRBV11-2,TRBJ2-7,CASSLLGQGGHEQYF,TGTGCCAGCAGCCTCTTGGGACAGGGAGGGCACGAGCAGTACTTC
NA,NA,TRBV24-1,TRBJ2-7,CATSDLFEQGYEQYF,TGTGCCACCAGTGATTTATTCGAACAGGGCTACGAGCAGTACTTC
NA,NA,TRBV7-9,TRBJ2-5,CASSLSDRTQYF,TGTGCCAGCAGCTTATCAGACAGGACCCAGTACTTC
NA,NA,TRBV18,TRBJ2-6,CASSPLRAGSSGANVLTF,TGTGCCAGCTCACCCCTTCGGGCGGGAAGTAGTGGGGCCAACGTCCTGACTTTC
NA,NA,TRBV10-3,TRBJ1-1,CAISESGGRLF,TGTGCCATCAGTGAGTCGGGGGGGCGTCTCTTT
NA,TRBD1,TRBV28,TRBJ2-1,CASSMTGDGNEQFF,TGTGCCAGCAGTATGACAGGGGATGGGAATGAGCAGTTCTTC
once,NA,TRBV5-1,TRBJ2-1,CASSLDGTPYNEQFF,TGCGCCAGCAGCTTGGATGGGACACCTTACAATGAGCAGTTCTTC
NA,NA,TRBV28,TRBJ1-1,CASSLGSPLAFF,TGTGCCAGCAGTTTAGGCTCGCCTTTGGCTTTCTTT